A single sample gave rise to the 27 T cell receptor beta chains below, sequenced in a study of T cell responses to AZD1222 COVID-19 vaccine. Libraries were prepared by immunoSEQ multiplex PCR; TCRdb keeps only in-frame clonotypes and omits some of them. The sample consists of 120,000 to 150,000 clones, 85% to 95% of them appearing once. The sequenced sample was peripheral blood, obtained on day 0 of AZD1222 vaccination. Receptors were obtained from an adult in good health.

The rearrangement links TRBV27 to TRBJ2-2; D possibly matches TRBD1 or TRBD2 (5 bases each). The V gene lost 2 bases and the J gene lost 6 bases, with 7 bases spanning the gap. Germline CDR1 MNHEY, CDR2 SMNVEV (reference sequence). There are 13 residues in the CDR3. The CDR3 spells CASSLGGPGELFF. The CDR3 DNA reads TGTGCCAGCAGTTTAGGGGGTCCCGGGGAGCTGTTTTTT.

This sequence joins TRBV10-2 and TRBJ2-2; possible D gene TRBD1, 5 bases. The CDR3 is made up of 15 amino acids. Per the germline V gene, CDR1 is WSHSY and CDR2 is SAAADI. The V end lost 4 bases, the J end lost 4 bases, and 13 bases lay between the germline ends. CDR3 nucleotide sequence: TGCGCCAGCAGTGTGAGCACCCAGGGCACCGGGGAGCTGTTTTTT. This sequence encodes CASSVSTQGTGELFF.

The rearrangement uses TRBV13 and TRBJ2-7, with 9 nucleotides matching TRBD2. The CDR3 sequence is 15 residues long. V lost 3 bases, J lost 10 bases, and 13 bases stayed unmatched. CDR1 PRHDT and CDR2 FYEKMQ come from the germline V gene (reference sequence). For the CDR3, the DNA is TGTGCCAGCAGCTTGAGCGGGGGGCCTCCCATGGAACAGTACTTC. Translation: CASSLSGGPPMEQYF.

This clone was counted once. This sequence joins TRBV6-5 and TRBJ2-5; no definite D call. Trimming removed 5 bases at V and 5 bases at J, with 9 bases between. The CDR3 has 12 residues. The germline CDR1 and CDR2 sequences are MNHEY and SVGAGI. CDR3 in DNA: TGTGCCAGCAGTAGAGCGTGGGAGACCCAGTACTTC. Residues: CASSRAWETQYF.

The chain employs TRBV28 and TRBJ1-1, with D unresolved. V was cut by 2 bases and J by 0 bases, with 7 bases left in between. The CDR3 consists of 14 residues. Germline V CDR1 and CDR2: MDHEN, SYDVKM. The CDR3 spells CASSLPPLNTEAFF. CDR3 DNA sequence: TGTGCCAGCAGTTTACCGCCCCTGAACACTGAAGCTTTCTTT. Together with reference TRBV28 and TRBJ1-1, the CDR3 gives the full variable domain: DVKVTQSSRYLVKRTGEKVFLECVQDMDHENMFWYRQDPGLGLRLIYFSYDVKMKEKGDIPEGYSVSREKKERFSLILESASTNQTSMYLCASSLPPLNTEAFFGQGTRLTVV.

The genes are TRBV6-5 and TRBJ1-1; D not certain. This CDR3 has 12 residues. Germline CDR1 reads MNHEY; CDR2 reads SVGAGI. Trimming shortened V by 6 bases and J by 2 bases, and 7 bases separated the two germline ends. CDR3 amino acids: CASRSSNTEAFF. The CDR3, as DNA: TGTGCCAGCAGATCGAGTAACACTGAAGCTTTCTTT.

The rearrangement links TRBV27 to TRBJ2-7, with D perhaps given as TRBD1 or TRBD2 (5 bases each). V was cut by 8 bases and J by 0 bases, with 11 bases left in between. Germline V gene sequence: CDR1 MNHEY, CDR2 SMNVEV (reference sequence). The length of the CDR3 is 13 residues. The CDR3 DNA is TGTGCCAGCGGGGACGGCGCCTCCTACGAGCAGTACTTC. This sequence encodes CASGDGASYEQYF.

The chain is built from TRBV5-4 and TRBJ2-4; D might be TRBD2 (6 bases). The ends were cut back, 7 bases at V and 5 bases at J, with 10 bases in the middle. The CDR3 runs 12 residues. The V gene's germline CDR1 is SGHNT and CDR2 YYREEE (reference sequence). The CDR3 region is CASSGTENIQYF. The CDR3 nucleotides read TGTGCCAGCTCCGGGACTGAAAACATTCAGTACTTC. Complete variable domain (other parts from reference TRBV5-4 and TRBJ2-4): ETGVTQSPTHLIKTRGQQVTLRCSSQSGHNTVSWYQQALGQGPQFIFQYYREEENGRGNFPPRFSGLQFPNYSSELNVNALELDDSALYLCASSGTENIQYFGAGTRLSVL.

The chain has TRBV18 and TRBJ1-5, with unresolved D. The CDR3 has 13 residues. Between the trimmed V and J ends, which lost 1 base and 7 bases, there was a span of 8 bases. The germline V gene has CDR1 KGHSH and CDR2 LQKENI. Here the CDR3 reads CASSPQEGQPQHF. CDR3 bases: TGTGCCAGCTCACCACAAGAGGGACAGCCCCAGCATTTT.

The chain couples TRBV6-6 to TRBJ1-2, with TRBD1 matching 8 bases. With V trimmed by 7 bases and J by 5 bases, 9 bases remained unmatched. From germline, CDR1 is MNHNY and CDR2 SVGAGI (reference sequence). This CDR3 has 14 residues. In DNA, the CDR3 is TGTGCCAGCAACGACAGGGGAATAGGTTATGGCTACACCTTC. Residues: CASNDRGIGYGYTF.

CDR3 sequence reads: CASRRQRNTEAFF. In DNA, the CDR3 is TGTGCCAGCAGACGACAGCGGAACACTGAAGCTTTCTTT. V gene TRBV6-5 combines with J gene TRBJ1-1; TRBD1 is a possible D gene (5 bases). CDR3 size: 13 residues. V was pared by 6 bases and J by 1 base, with 9 bases between. Germline V gene data show CDR1 as MNHEY and CDR2 as SVGAGI.

The genes are TRBV11-2 and TRBJ1-6; possible D gene TRBD1, 6 bases. Trimming removed 6 bases at V and 0 bases at J, with 12 bases between. Germline V gives CDR1 SGHAT, CDR2 FQNNGV. This CDR3 is 16 amino acids long. CDR3 DNA: TGTGCCAGCAGAACAACAGGGAGCTCCTATAATTCACCCCTCCACTTT. This sequence encodes CASRTTGSSYNSPLHF.

A few counts support this clone. The chain recombines TRBV7-2 with TRBJ1-1; a possible D gene is TRBD1 (5 bases). This CDR3 region has 15 residues. Trimming shortened V by 5 bases and J by 5 bases, and 18 bases separated the two germline ends. Germline loops: CDR1 SGHTA, CDR2 FQGNSA. For the CDR3, the DNA is TGTGCCAGCAGCCGCAGACCGGGGGGGGAGACTGAAGCTTTCTTT. This codes for CASSRRPGGETEAFF.

This chain connects TRBV7-9 to TRBJ1-4; the match to TRBD1 covers 7 bases. Germline CDR1 is SEHNR and CDR2 is FQNEAQ (reference sequence). This CDR3 is built from 15 residues. The V gene end was trimmed by 5 bases and the J gene end by 3 bases; junction bases not matched to a gene: 6. This CDR3 is CASSPQGGPNEKLFF. The CDR3 nucleotides read TGTGCCAGCAGCCCTCAGGGGGGCCCTAATGAAAAACTGTTTTTT. The full variable domain, rest sourced from reference TRBV7-9 and TRBJ1-4, is DTGVSQNPRHKITKRGQNVTFRCDPISEHNRLYWYRQTLGQGPEFLTYFQNEAQLEKSRLLSDRFSAERPKGSFSTLEIQRTEQGDSAMYLCASSPQGGPNEKLFFGSGTQLSVL.

The chain employs TRBV27 and TRBJ1-5, with TRBD1 matching over 10 bases. J was trimmed by 1 base and V by 6 bases; bases with no gene match: 6. Germline V gene sequence: CDR1 MNHEY, CDR2 SMNVEV (reference sequence). The CDR3 is made up of 16 amino acids. CDR3 sequence (DNA): TGTGCCAGCAGCCCCGACAGGGGGCTAAGCAATCAGCCCCAGCATTTT. Its protein is CASSPDRGLSNQPQHF.

In its sample, this clone was seen once. The chain links TRBV7-2 to TRBJ2-4; no firm D call. The CDR3 loop spans 13 amino acids. V lost 5 bases and J 6 bases, leaving 11 bases between the germline ends. In germline, CDR1 is SGHTA, CDR2 FQGNSA. CDR3 residues: CASSPSRRNIQYF. Here the CDR3 DNA reads TGTGCCAGCAGCCCCTCCCGGAGAAACATTCAGTACTTC.

The gene calls are TRBV19 and TRBJ2-7; TRBD1 aligns across 11 bases. CDR3 length: 14 residues. The V gene's germline CDR1 is LNHDA and CDR2 SQIVND (reference sequence). After removal of 4 bases from V and 6 bases from J, the junction contained 5 bases not matched to a gene. This CDR3 is CASSRRTGGLEQYF. As DNA, the CDR3 is TGTGCCAGTAGTAGACGGACAGGGGGCCTCGAGCAGTACTTC.

The genes are TRBV5-4 and TRBJ2-7; D is possibly TRBD1 (6 bases). The CDR3 runs 12 residues. Germline assignment: CDR1 SGHNT and CDR2 YYREEE (reference sequence). Trimming removed 4 bases from V and 5 bases from J, with 10 bases in between. The CDR3 nucleotides read TGTGCCAGCAGCACCTACAGGGACGAGCAGTACTTC. It yields the protein CASSTYRDEQYF.

This clone has a single count. The V gene is TRBV7-6, the J gene TRBJ1-6; D is possibly TRBD1 (5 bases). CDR1 SGHVS and CDR2 FNYEAQ come from the germline V gene. The CDR3 extends over 15 amino acids. Deletions cut 1 base from V and 10 bases from J, with 14 bases between. The CDR3 DNA follows: TGTGCCAGCAGCTTAGGAGGGGTTCAGGGATCACCCCTCCACTTT. Its translation is CASSLGGVQGSPLHF. Filled out from reference TRBV7-6 and TRBJ1-6, the complete variable domain reads GAGVSQSPRYKVTKRGQDVALRCDPISGHVSLYWYRQALGQGPEFLTYFNYEAQQDKSGLPNDRFSAERPEGSISTLTIQRTEQRDSAMYRCASSLGGVQGSPLHFGNGTRLTVT.

The chain is built from TRBV5-4 and TRBJ1-4; D possibly corresponds to TRBD1 (5 bases). Per the germline V gene, CDR1 is SGHNT and CDR2 is YYREEE (reference sequence). CDR3 length: 15 residues. The V and J ends lost 2 bases and 2 bases respectively, with 10 bases between them. The CDR3 DNA is TGTGCCAGCAGCTTTGGAGGGGCGACTAATGAAAAACTGTTTTTT. This translates into CASSFGGATNEKLFF.

The V and J genes are TRBV7-6 and TRBJ1-5; possible D gene TRBD1, 5 bases. The germline V and J ends were trimmed by 5 bases and 8 bases, with 19 bases remaining between them. The germline V gene has CDR1 SGHVS and CDR2 FNYEAQ. CDR3 length: 15 residues. The CDR3 is CASSRRPGRGEPQHF. CDR3 nucleotides: TGTGCCAGCAGCAGACGACCGGGAAGGGGTGAGCCCCAGCATTTT.

This chain connects TRBV18 to TRBJ2-7; 10 bases line up with TRBD1. Unmatched junction bases numbered 6, after V lost 4 bases and J lost 3 bases. This CDR3 comprises 15 residues. In germline, CDR1 is KGHSH, CDR2 LQKENI. CDR3: CASSLQRTGGYEQYF. In nucleotides, the CDR3 is TGTGCCAGCTCACTGCAGAGGACAGGGGGCTACGAGCAGTACTTC. Complete variable domain (other parts from reference TRBV18 and TRBJ2-7): NAGVMQNPRHLVRRRGQEARLRCSPMKGHSHVYWYRQLPEEGLKFMVYLQKENIIDESGMPKERFSAEFPKEGPSILRIQQVVRGDSAAYFCASSLQRTGGYEQYFGPGTRLTVT.

The chain recombines TRBV6-4 with TRBJ2-1; perhaps D is TRBD1 or TRBD2 (6 bases each). CDR3 length: 16 amino acids. V dropped 9 bases and J dropped 0 bases, with 18 bases sitting between them. Germline V gene lookup returns CDR1 MRHNA and CDR2 SNTAGT. This CDR3 reads CASGPLGGSSYNEQFF. As DNA, the CDR3 is TGTGCCAGTGGACCCCTAGGGGGGAGCTCCTACAATGAGCAGTTCTTC.

A single count supports this clone. V usage is TRBV7-2 and J usage is TRBJ1-4; no clear D. Germline CDR1 reads SGHTA; CDR2 reads FQGNSA. Trimming left V 5 bases short and J 5 bases short, with 6 bases between. The CDR3 is made up of 12 amino acids. CDR3 loop: CASSPPNEKLFF. Here the CDR3 DNA reads TGTGCCAGCAGCCCCCCCAATGAAAAACTGTTTTTT.

The CDR3 nucleotides read TGCAGCGTCCACACTGACAGGGGAATGTCCGGGGAGCTGTTTTTT. As protein: CSVHTDRGMSGELFF. The J gene is TRBJ2-2, the V gene TRBV29-1; TRBD1 agrees at 8 bases. Germline-derived CDR1 and CDR2 are SQVTM and ANQGSEA. Losses at the gene ends were 6 bases for V and 6 bases for J; bases not matched to a gene: 12. This CDR3 comprises 15 residues.

The chain joins TRBV20-1 to TRBJ2-1; D remains unclear. This CDR3 contains 11 residues. Trimming removed 3 bases at V and 7 bases at J, with 7 bases between. Germline values: CDR1 DFQATT, CDR2 SNEGSKA (reference sequence). Here the CDR3 reads CSASRANEQFF. DNA of the CDR3: TGCAGTGCTAGTAGGGCAAATGAGCAGTTCTTC.

V and J are TRBV6-6 and TRBJ2-1; the match to TRBD2 covers 11 bases. The CDR3 runs to 15 residues. The germline gives CDR1 MNHNY, CDR2 SVGAGI (reference sequence). V lost 6 bases and J lost 4; bases outside the gene matches: 5. CDR3 amino acids: CASRGVAGGYNEQFF. The CDR3 DNA is TGTGCCAGCAGGGGAGTAGCGGGGGGGTACAATGAGCAGTTCTTC.